This TCR beta chain was documented in a study of cytomegalovirus exposure and HLA in healthy donors (TCRdb year 2017). About the investigation overall: An earlier analysis of some 600 of the donors reported under 300 Gb of sequence data and 95 million to 120 million unique TCR beta sequences obtained from 180 million or so T cells. The number of typed donors differed by locus: about 620-630 for A, B, C, DRB1 and DQB1; about 520 for DQA1; approximately 600 for DPA1; and some 430 for DPB1. Among some 410 genotyped donors of the cohort, an average of approximately 240,000 unique TCR beta nucleotide sequences were sequenced per donor, around 20% of them non-productive. Donor age, sex, ethnicity and CMV serostatus were compiled alongside the repertoire data. Five DR-DQ haplotypes were treated as single units for association and clustering because of strong linkage in the cohort. All discovery cohort repertoires had been generated on a single sequencing platform. HLA typing included class I and class II loci at four-digit resolution. A later genetic analysis took genome-wide SNP genotypes for about 60% of the roughly 670 donors and used that subset as a discovery cohort. A later analysis re-analyzed previously published TCR beta repertoires from about 600 donors and added high-resolution HLA genotyping to study TCR occurrence patterns. The study was designed to test whether signatures of past pathogen exposure could be identified by cataloging public T cell receptors. An early release covering roughly 640 HLA-typed donors comprised roughly 300 gigabases of sequencing data and approximately 80 million unique TCR sequences. Of the 350 to 450 genotyped donors, 65% to 90% fell in the genetic ancestry cluster associated with self-reported Caucasian donors. In an earlier analysis of 550 to 700 of the donors, high-throughput TCR beta sequencing was used to judge whether each TCR beta V gene segment behaved as functional or pseudogenic. The T cell repertoires of 666 subjects were profiled by immunosequencing and related to cytomegalovirus serostatus. High-throughput TCR immunosequencing, statistical association of individual TCRs with disease status, and machine learning were combined to predict cytomegalovirus infection status. In addition to the first cohort of hundreds of subjects, a separate validation cohort of over 90 different subjects was used. The later analysis used no new phenotypic data to find candidate immune exposures, relying instead on TCR beta sequences and their occurrence across donors.

The cohort consisted of fewer than 700 healthy bone marrow donors. At the time of sampling, all cohort members were nominally healthy, though unrecorded immune exposures were likely present. Of the approximately 700 cohort members, roughly 300 had positive CMV serostatus and roughly 330 had negative CMV serostatus, and CMV serostatus was not recorded for the donor. Each donor provided a peripheral blood sample, and peripheral blood mononuclear cells were used for TCR beta sequencing. Genomic DNA was extracted from the blood cell samples with the Qiagen DNeasy Blood Extraction Kit. CDR1 and CDR2 are drawn from the germline V gene: MNHEY, SVGAGI. The CDR3 starts with the cysteine, ends with the phenylalanine, and has 14 residues. Only the CDR3 DNA is retained, 42 bases long and in frame from the first base. The library came from the immunoSEQ multiplex PCR assay. For the multiplex PCR, a mixture combining 60 forward primers for TCR Vbeta segments and 13 reverse primers for TCR Jbeta segments was used. A multiplex PCR assay on genomic DNA amplified the CDR3 region of rearranged TCR beta genes. The Illumina HiSeq System was used to sequence the amplified TCR beta libraries as 87-base-pair reads. From the authors' description of their analysis: A later analysis counted around 72 million unique TCR beta chains across the 500 to 850 repertoires, and around 12 million of these chains were shared by at least two donors. Raw reads were error-corrected and collapsed into unique sequences with a nearest-neighbor algorithm that merged closely related sequences to remove PCR and sequencing errors. Alignment of CDR3 sequences to IMGT reference sequences was used to assign V, D and J gene segments. For a sequence to be retained, a match of at least six nucleotides to both a V gene segment and a J gene segment was required. Rearrangements were called productive when the CDR3 lacked stop codons and stayed in frame with V and J; all others were non-productive. Following IMGT convention, CDR3 was defined as the stretch from the second conserved V-encoded cysteine up to the conserved J-encoded phenylalanine. In an earlier analysis of around 600 of the donors, sequences lacking an unambiguous match to a single V gene segment were excluded. In an earlier analysis of a few hundred of the donors, V segments were called functional above 56.7% productive rearrangements and were called segregating when the between-donor standard deviation exceeded 5%. A statistical classification framework was developed to diagnose cytomegalovirus status using the catalog of TCR beta chain sequences. In a later analysis, TCR nucleotide sequences were compared against IMGT/GENE-DB human TR gene sequences so that V and J genes could be assigned. A later analysis assigned CDR3 sequences and most-parsimonious VDJ recombination scenarios with the TCRdist pipeline. In a later analysis, each TCR beta chain was defined by its CDR3 amino acid sequence together with its V-gene family, and reads lacking a unique V-gene family were excluded. In a later analysis, around 650 highly shared, low-generation-probability nucleotide sequences were removed to address suspected cross-contamination and a sequencing artifact. In a later analysis, a clonal expansion index for each public chain was calculated from normalized within-repertoire ranks of inferred template counts. In a later analysis, generation probabilities were computed using a VDJ recombination model fitted to out-of-frame rearrangements, and the results were checked against IGoR. Hypergeometric tests were used in a later analysis to score TCR-TCR, TCR-HLA and TCR-CMV co-occurrence, with a repertoire-size bias correction applied to the TCR pairs. A later analysis estimated false discovery rates by permuting HLA or CMV assignments 20 times. In a later analysis, co-occurring TCRs were grouped using DBSCAN, with TCRdist sequence similarity added in when clustering inside HLA-allele-positive subsets. For co-occurrence clustering, repertoires with fewer than 30,000 or more than 120,000 public chains were excluded, along with about five repertoires with anomalous nucleotide sharing. What TCRdb holds here is the immuneACCESS table cut down to in-frame rearrangements. Part of the clones is not present; checked against another copy, under half of the missing clones reflect an unresolved V gene, and the others are unexplained. That table furnishes V, J and clone size, whereas the DNA furnished D and trimming. In all, the sample holds around 20,000 clones, and roughly 80% of those were seen once. The top ten clonotypes cover roughly a fifth of the sample.

A remark on this clone: Its recognized antigen is unknown. Base-call qualities are not available, and no considerably larger clone is one nucleotide away.

General study outcomes and caveats: Because HLA typing was missing for some donors at each locus, association tests included only the typed subset. Cytomegalovirus status was reported to be diagnosed by the classifier with high specificity and sensitivity in both the original and validation cohorts. Several of the top co-occurrence clusters appeared to be linked to parvovirus B19, influenza, CMV and Epstein-Barr virus, according to a later analysis. In this cohort, only TCR beta chains were sequenced, and detectable features were limited by the absence of alpha or paired-chain data. According to a later analysis, TCR association rates differed among HLA loci, with DRB1 alleles showing the most associated TCRs and HLA-C alleles showing the fewest. A later genetic analysis reported fewer N-insertions in productive TCRs among donors in an Asian-associated ancestry cluster than the roughly 700-donor mean. When HLA alleles, especially DR and DQ, strongly co-occurred, TCR associations were difficult to assign to individual alleles. Broadly in line with IMGT annotations, most TCR beta V segments showed up in productive rearrangements about 87% or about 30% of the time in an earlier analysis of a few hundred of the donors. The only immune exposure information available for the cohort was CMV serostatus. A later analysis found that HLA-associated TCR beta chains were more clonally expanded and had lower generation probabilities than equally common non-associated chains. While some public TCRs were present in many individuals, most TCR sequences turned up only very rarely across donors. Roughly uniform sequencing depth across donors was assumed in presence/absence analyses, although this assumption may not hold. At a false discovery rate of 0.05, a later analysis linked 16,951 TCR beta sequences to specific HLA alleles. According to the authors, the approach could potentially be generalized to other disease states and immunological phenotypes. Some IMGT-functional V segments, including TRBV6-2 and TRBV6-3, could not be distinguished by the 87-base-pair reads and were therefore excluded. Roughly 17 rarely observed V segments, including chromosome 9 orphons, were excluded from the earlier analysis of approximately 600 of the donors because counts were too low. A cluster of highly shared sequence variants was judged likely to be a technical artifact of the sequencing pipeline. Most CMV-associated TCR beta chains appeared to be HLA-restricted in a later analysis, and the HLA associations seemed to be driven largely by CMV exposure. A later genetic analysis associated a missense DCLRE1C variant with V-gene and J-gene trimming of TCR beta chains, and an independent cohort replicated the association. A further reported finding was that TCR beta sequences accurately predicted the HLA-A and HLA-B alleles for most subjects in the first cohort. Correlated functional status among segregating V segments might be attributable to linkage disequilibrium, but an unknown experimental factor could not be ruled out. The study listed approximately 150 TCR beta chains as associated with cytomegalovirus. A few of the identified cytomegalovirus-associated TCR beta chains were confirmed in vitro to be specific for cytomegalovirus antigens.

The clonotype comes from a human donor in good health. The sample comprised PBMCs. The chain is assembled from TRBV6-5 and TRBJ2-1; TRBD1 is perhaps the D gene, given 5 matching bases. The CDR3 here reads CATRRAGHYNEQFF. In nucleotides, the sequence is TGTGCAACTCGAAGGGCAGGGCACTACAATGAGCAGTTCTTC.